This record covers a single T cell receptor (beta chain). The sample originates from a study of blood T cell repertoires in COVID-19. Overall study context: There were acute and convalescent COVID-19 samples, and they came from the United States, Italy and Spain.

Germline V CDR1 and CDR2: LGHNA, YSLEER. Trimming cost V 0 bases and J 2 bases; bases outside gene matches: 6. This CDR3 has 18 residues. TCRdb's table, derived via immunoSEQ multiplex PCR, lists solely in-frame clones and lacks some. The sample lists about 73,000 clones, around 80% seen once, with roughly 2.5% in the top ten. J is TRBJ2-3 and V is TRBV4-3; 12 bases are shared with TRBD2. The clonotype comes from a man aged 80 or over with active or convalescent COVID-19. The sequenced material came from peripheral blood. In nucleotides, the CDR3 is TGCGCCAGCAGCCAAGATGCCGGGACTAGCGGGCACACAGATACGCAGTATTTT. Amino acids: CASSQDAGTSGHTDTQYF.